A single T cell receptor beta chain is shown here with its context. Its antigen is undetermined. Germline CDR1 reads LNHNV; CDR2 reads YYDKDF (reference sequence). Unmatched junction bases numbered 6, after V lost 1 base and J lost 7 bases. The CDR3 loop spans 15 amino acids. PCR used 60 Vbeta primers and 13 Jbeta primers. Study processing details: In a later analysis, around 10 million of about 80 million unique beta chains occurred in at least two donors. Clones were read by immunoSEQ multiplex PCR, and TCRdb kept only the in-frame ones, dropping some. The V and J calls and the clone size are those of that table, but D and trimming were determined from the DNA. The repertoire holds about 110,000 clones, with approximately 80% as singletons. This specimen comes from a study of cytomegalovirus exposure and HLA in healthy donors. Across the whole study: Samples from HLA-typed donors yielded about 86 million unique TCRs in an early data release. General study points: In a later analysis, CMV-associated beta chains were mostly HLA-associated, it appeared.

Despite likely unrecorded immune exposures, the donors were nominally healthy at the time of sampling. This clonotype was sampled from a man aged 45-65 years in good health and CMV-seronegative. The V gene is TRBV15, the J gene TRBJ2-1; 8 bases match TRBD2. The sequenced material came from PBMCs. CDR3 coding DNA: TGTGCCACCAGCAGAGGCGGGGGGCTGGGGAATGAGCAGTTCTTC. This codes for CATSRGGGLGNEQFF. The full variable domain, rest sourced from reference TRBV15 and TRBJ2-1, is DAMVIQNPRYQVTQFGKPVTLSCSQTLNHNVMYWYQQKSSQAPKLLFHYYDKDFNNEADTPDNFQSRRPNTSFCFLDIRSPGLGDTAMYLCATSRGGGLGNEQFFGPGTRLTVL.